This T cell receptor beta chain was profiled in a study of CD8 T cells in ankylosing spondylitis. Study-level results: CD8+ by phenotype, disease-linked clones were relatively rare in peripheral blood. Reportedly, matched ankylosing spondylitis synovial fluid was significantly enriched for disease-linked clones. In the blood and synovial fluid of reactive arthritis, some motif variants had been previously reported. Several highly homologous variants formed a TCR beta motif that appeared characteristic of ankylosing spondylitis blood.

On this clonotype itself: The antigen is undetermined.

A single record per CDR3 protein comes from TCRdb applying MiXCR to the 5' RACE reads. The repertoire includes approximately 350,000 distinct CDR3 sequences, approximately 22% of them detected once, and 10% to 15% sits in the top ten. The receptor's source is a male donor with ankylosing spondylitis or in good health (not recorded which). Sequencing was done on a sample of blood, either unsorted or a sorted T cell fraction (not recorded which).

The CDR3, as DNA: TGTGCCAGCAGCTTAACGGTGCGGGGGGGGCGCAGCTCCTACAATGAGCAGTTCTTC. Its translation: CASSLTVRGGRSSYNEQFF. The J gene is TRBJ2-1, the V gene TRBV7-3; TRBD2 agrees at 9 bases. J gave up 0 bases and V 0 bases, and 9 bases lay outside the gene matches. Per germline, CDR1 SGHTA and CDR2 FQGTGA. The CDR3 runs 19 residues.